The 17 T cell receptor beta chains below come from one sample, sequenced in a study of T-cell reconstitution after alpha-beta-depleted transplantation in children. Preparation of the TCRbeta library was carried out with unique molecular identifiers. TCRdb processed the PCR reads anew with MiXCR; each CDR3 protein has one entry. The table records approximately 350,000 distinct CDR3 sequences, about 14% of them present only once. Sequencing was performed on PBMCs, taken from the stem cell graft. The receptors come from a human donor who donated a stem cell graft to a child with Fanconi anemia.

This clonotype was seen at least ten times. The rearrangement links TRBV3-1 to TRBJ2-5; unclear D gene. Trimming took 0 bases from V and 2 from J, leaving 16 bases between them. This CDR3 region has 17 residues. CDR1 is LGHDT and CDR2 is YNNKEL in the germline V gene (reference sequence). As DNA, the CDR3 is TGTGCCAGCAGCCAAGAGGTGGGCAGAGTTGGGCAAGAGACCCAGTACTTC. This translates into CASSQEVGRVGQETQYF.

The CDR3 DNA reads TGTGCCAGCAGTTTAGGAAGGGAGGGCTACACCTTC. It encodes CASSLGREGYTF. The chain combines TRBV12-3 or TRBV12-4 with TRBJ1-2; the D is unclear. The CDR3 spans 12 residues. V gave up 1 base and J gave up 8 bases, with 8 bases separating them.

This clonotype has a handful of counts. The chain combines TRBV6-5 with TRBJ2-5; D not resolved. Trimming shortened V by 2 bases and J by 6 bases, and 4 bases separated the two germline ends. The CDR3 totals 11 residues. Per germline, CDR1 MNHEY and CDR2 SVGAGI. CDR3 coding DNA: TGTGCCAGCAGTTACGCGAAGACCCAGTACTTC. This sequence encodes CASSYAKTQYF.

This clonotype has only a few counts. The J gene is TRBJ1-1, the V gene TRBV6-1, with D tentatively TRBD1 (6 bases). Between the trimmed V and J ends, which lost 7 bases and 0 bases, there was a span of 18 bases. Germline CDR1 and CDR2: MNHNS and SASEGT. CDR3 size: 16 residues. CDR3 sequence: CASTLLTGLLNTEAFF. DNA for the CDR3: TGTGCCAGCACCCTACTCACAGGGCTTTTGAACACTGAAGCTTTCTTT.

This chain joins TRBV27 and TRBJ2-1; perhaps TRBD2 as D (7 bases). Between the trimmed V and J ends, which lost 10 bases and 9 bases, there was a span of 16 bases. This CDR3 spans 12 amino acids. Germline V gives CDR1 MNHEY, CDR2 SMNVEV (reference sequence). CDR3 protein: CATARGAGEQFF. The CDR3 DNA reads TGTGCCACCGCACGGGGGGCGGGTGAGCAGTTCTTC.

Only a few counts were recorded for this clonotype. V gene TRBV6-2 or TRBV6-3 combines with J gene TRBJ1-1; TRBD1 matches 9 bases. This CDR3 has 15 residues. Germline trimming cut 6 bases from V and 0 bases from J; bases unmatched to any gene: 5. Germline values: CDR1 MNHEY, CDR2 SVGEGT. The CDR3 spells CASRTGGRMNTEAFF. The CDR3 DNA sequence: TGTGCCAGCAGAACAGGGGGCCGGATGAACACTGAAGCTTTCTTT.

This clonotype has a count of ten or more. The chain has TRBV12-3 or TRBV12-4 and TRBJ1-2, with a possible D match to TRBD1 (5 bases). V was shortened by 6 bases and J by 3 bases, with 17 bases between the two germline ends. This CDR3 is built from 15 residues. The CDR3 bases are TGTGCCAGCAGGGTAAGGGGAGGTTACGACTATGGCTACACCTTC. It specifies CASRVRGGYDYGYTF.

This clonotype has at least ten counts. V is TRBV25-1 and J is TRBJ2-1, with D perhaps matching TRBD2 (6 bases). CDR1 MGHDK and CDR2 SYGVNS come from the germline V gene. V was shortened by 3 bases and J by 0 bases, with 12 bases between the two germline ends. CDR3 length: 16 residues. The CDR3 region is CASSEVRGSSYNEQFF. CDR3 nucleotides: TGTGCCAGCAGTGAGGTACGGGGGAGCTCCTACAATGAGCAGTTCTTC.

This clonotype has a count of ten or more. CDR3 sequence: CASSLSGGRAEAFF. Written as DNA, the CDR3 is TGTGCCAGCAGTCTCTCGGGGGGCAGGGCTGAAGCTTTCTTT. The chain joins TRBV2 to TRBJ1-1, with D possibly matching TRBD1 (6 bases). CDR3 size: 14 residues. Germline CDR1 is SNHLY and CDR2 is FYNNEI. V was shortened by 5 bases and J by 6 bases, with 16 bases between the two germline ends.

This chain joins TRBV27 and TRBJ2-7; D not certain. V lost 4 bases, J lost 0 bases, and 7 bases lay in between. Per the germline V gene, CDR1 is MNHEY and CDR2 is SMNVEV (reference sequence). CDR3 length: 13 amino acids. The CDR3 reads CASSSRVSYEQYV. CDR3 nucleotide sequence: TGTGCCAGCAGTTCCCGGGTCTCCTACGAGCAGTACGTC.

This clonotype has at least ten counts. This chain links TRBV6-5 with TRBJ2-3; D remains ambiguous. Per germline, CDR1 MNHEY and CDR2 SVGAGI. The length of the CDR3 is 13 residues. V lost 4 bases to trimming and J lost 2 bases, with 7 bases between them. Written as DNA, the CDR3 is TGTGCCAGCAGTTCCTTCAACACAGATACGCAGTATTTT. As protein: CASSSFNTDTQYF.

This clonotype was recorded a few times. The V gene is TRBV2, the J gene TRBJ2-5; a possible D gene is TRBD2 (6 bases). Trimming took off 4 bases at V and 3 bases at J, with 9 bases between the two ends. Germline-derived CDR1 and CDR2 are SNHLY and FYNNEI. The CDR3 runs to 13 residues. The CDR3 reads CASSAGGEETQYF. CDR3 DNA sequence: TGTGCCAGCAGTGCTGGAGGGGAAGAGACCCAGTACTTC. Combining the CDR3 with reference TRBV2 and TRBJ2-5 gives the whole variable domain EPEVTQTPSHQVTQMGQEVILRCVPISNHLYFYWYRQILGQKVEFLVSFYNNEISEKSEIFDDQFSVERPDGSNFTLKIRSTKLEDSAMYFCASSAGGEETQYFGPGTRLLVL.

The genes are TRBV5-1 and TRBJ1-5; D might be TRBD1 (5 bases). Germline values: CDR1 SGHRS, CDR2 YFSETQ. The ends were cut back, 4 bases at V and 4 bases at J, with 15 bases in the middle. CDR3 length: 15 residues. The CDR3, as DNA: TGCGCCAGCAGCGTGGACCCCCGGGGGAATCAGCCCCAGCATTTT. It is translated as CASSVDPRGNQPQHF.

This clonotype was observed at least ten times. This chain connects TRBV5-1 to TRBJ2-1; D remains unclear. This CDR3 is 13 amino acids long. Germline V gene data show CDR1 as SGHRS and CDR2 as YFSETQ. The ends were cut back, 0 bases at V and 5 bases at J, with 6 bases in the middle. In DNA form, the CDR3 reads TGCGCCAGCAGCTTGGGACCAGACAATGAGCAGTTCTTC. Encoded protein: CASSLGPDNEQFF.

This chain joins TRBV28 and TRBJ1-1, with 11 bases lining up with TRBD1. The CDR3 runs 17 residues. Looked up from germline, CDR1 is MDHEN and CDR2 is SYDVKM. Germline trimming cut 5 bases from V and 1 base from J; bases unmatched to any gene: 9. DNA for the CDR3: TGTGCCAGCAGTCTCCTTCGGGGACAGGGGGGGAACACTGAAGCTTTCTTT. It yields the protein CASSLLRGQGGNTEAFF.

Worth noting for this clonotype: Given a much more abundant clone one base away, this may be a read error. CDR3 loop: CSSSSFATTGELFF. The DNA of the CDR3 is TGTTCCAGCAGCTCTTTTGCCACCACCGGGGAGCTGTTTTTT. V usage is TRBV5-5 and J usage is TRBJ2-2; no clear D. The CDR3 has 14 residues. Per germline, CDR1 SGHKS and CDR2 YYEKEE (reference sequence). Drawing the rest from reference TRBV5-5 and TRBJ2-2, the complete variable domain is DAGVTQSPTHLIKTRGQQVTLRCSPISGHKSVSWYQQVLGQGPQFIFQYYEKEERGRGNFPDRFSARQFPNYSSELNVNALLLGDSALYLCSSSSFATTGELFFGEGSRLTVL.

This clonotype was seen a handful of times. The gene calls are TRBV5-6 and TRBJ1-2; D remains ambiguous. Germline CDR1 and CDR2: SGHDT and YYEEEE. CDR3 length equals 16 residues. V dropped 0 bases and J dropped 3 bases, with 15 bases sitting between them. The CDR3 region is CASSLGGIDTDYGYTF. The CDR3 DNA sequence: TGTGCCAGCAGCTTGGGAGGGATAGACACAGACTATGGCTACACCTTC.